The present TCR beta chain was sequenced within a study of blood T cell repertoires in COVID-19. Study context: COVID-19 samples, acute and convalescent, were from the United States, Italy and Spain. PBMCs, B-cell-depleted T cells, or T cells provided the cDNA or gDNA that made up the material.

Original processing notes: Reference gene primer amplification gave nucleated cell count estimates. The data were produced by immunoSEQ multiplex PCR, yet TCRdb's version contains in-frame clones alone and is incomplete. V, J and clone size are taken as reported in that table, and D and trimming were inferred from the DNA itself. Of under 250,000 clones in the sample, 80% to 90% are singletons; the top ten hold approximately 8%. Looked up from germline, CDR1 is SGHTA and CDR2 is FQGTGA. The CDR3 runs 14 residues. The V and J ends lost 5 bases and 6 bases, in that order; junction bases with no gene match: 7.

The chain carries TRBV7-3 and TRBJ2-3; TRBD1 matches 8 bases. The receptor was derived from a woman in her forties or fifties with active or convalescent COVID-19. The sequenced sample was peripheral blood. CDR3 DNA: TGTGCCAGCAGCCCAGGGGGCTCGGGGGATACGCAGTATTTT. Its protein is CASSPGGSGDTQYF.